A single sample gave rise to the 27 T cell receptor beta chains below, sequenced in a study of cytomegalovirus exposure and HLA in healthy donors. The PCR employed 60 Vbeta primers together with 13 Jbeta primers. This table comes from immunoSEQ multiplex PCR, and its TCRdb copy is limited to in-frame clones, with some not included. The data show 90,000 to 120,000 clones, with 75% seen just once and approximately 4.8% held by the top ten. The sample taken for sequencing was PBMCs. These receptors originate from a woman under 30 in good health and CMV-seropositive.

This clone was recorded a few times. The chain couples TRBV7-9 to TRBJ2-1, with a weak D call TRBD2 (6 bases). Looked up from germline, CDR1 is SEHNR and CDR2 is FQNEAQ (reference sequence). Trimming shortened V by 2 bases and J by 0 bases, and 8 bases separated the two germline ends. This CDR3 is 15 amino acids long. The CDR3 nucleotides are TGTGCCAGCAGCTTACCGGGAGCCTCCTACAATGAGCAGTTCTTC. Residues: CASSLPGASYNEQFF. Full variable domain (rest looked up from reference TRBV7-9 and TRBJ2-1): DTGVSQNPRHKITKRGQNVTFRCDPISEHNRLYWYRQTLGQGPEFLTYFQNEAQLEKSRLLSDRFSAERPKGSFSTLEIQRTEQGDSAMYLCASSLPGASYNEQFFGPGTRLTVL.

The V call is TRBV18, the J call TRBJ2-3; maybe TRBD2 (6 bases). CDR1 and CDR2 (germline): KGHSH, LQKENI. This CDR3 region has 18 residues. V was shortened by 3 bases and J by 0 bases, with 19 bases between the two germline ends. In DNA, the CDR3 is TGTGCCAGCTCACCGTTCCTCAATAGCGGAAAAAGCACAGATACGCAGTATTTT. Translated, it gives CASSPFLNSGKSTDTQYF.

This clone has just a few counts. J is TRBJ2-2 and V is TRBV4-3; unclear D gene. Germline assignment: CDR1 LGHNA and CDR2 YSLEER. The CDR3 is made up of 14 amino acids. The germline V and J ends were trimmed by 1 base and 1 base, with 4 bases remaining between them. The CDR3 DNA is TGCGCCAGCAGCCAAGCAGGGAACACCGGGGAGCTGTTTTTT. Translated: CASSQAGNTGELFF.

This clone came up a few times. V gene TRBV21-1 combines with J gene TRBJ2-1; TRBD2 was called by the table and not checked on the DNA. TRBV21-1 corresponds to a pseudogene. CDR3 length: 18 residues. CDR3 nucleotide sequence: TGTGCCAGCAGCCTCCCTCGGTCCGTTGGCGGGCCTGACAATGAGCAGTTCTTC. It translates to CASSLPRSVGGPDNEQFF.

A few counts support this clone. V gene TRBV15 combines with J gene TRBJ1-4, with a tentative D call TRBD1 (5 bases). V lost 9 bases and J lost 5, with 19 bases in between. The V gene's germline CDR1 is LNHNV and CDR2 YYDKDF (reference sequence). The CDR3 is 15 amino acids. CDR3 sequence reads: CATKLDQGLNEKLFF. Here the CDR3 DNA reads TGTGCCACGAAACTCGACCAGGGACTCAATGAAAAACTGTTTTTT.

The chain is built from TRBV6-5 and TRBJ1-3; 9 bases align to TRBD1. The CDR3 spans 13 residues. CDR1 and CDR2 from the germline V gene are MNHEY and SVGAGI. V gave up 8 bases and J gave up 4 bases; unmatched junction bases: 3. The chain's CDR3 is CASGGQGGNTIYF. CDR3 sequence (DNA): TGTGCCAGCGGAGGACAGGGGGGAAACACCATATATTTT.

This clone was seen once. The chain recombines TRBV5-6 with TRBJ2-7, with TRBD2 as a possible D gene (5 bases). Germline assignment: CDR1 SGHDT and CDR2 YYEEEE. CDR3 length: 13 amino acids. V was cut by 4 bases and J by 2 bases, with 10 bases left in between. The CDR3 reads CASSVGMTYEQYF. In nucleotides, the CDR3 is TGTGCCAGCAGCGTCGGGATGACCTACGAGCAGTACTTC.

The CDR3 region is CASSLGDRESNQPQHF. The DNA of the CDR3 is TGCGCCAGCAGCTTGGGAGACAGGGAAAGCAATCAGCCCCAGCATTTT. The gene calls are TRBV5-1 and TRBJ1-5; 7 nucleotides align to TRBD1. The V segment lost 0 bases and the J segment 1 base; nucleotides outside the gene matches: 4. Per germline, CDR1 SGHRS and CDR2 YFSETQ. CDR3 size: 16 residues.

V and J are TRBV28 and TRBJ1-4; D is undetermined. With 5 bases removed from V and 3 bases from J, the gap between germline ends came to 4 bases. Germline V gives CDR1 MDHEN, CDR2 SYDVKM. The CDR3 is made up of 12 amino acids. The CDR3 DNA sequence: TGTGCCAGCAGTCCATCTAATGAAAAACTGTTTTTT. This translates into CASSPSNEKLFF.

The V gene is TRBV11-1, the J gene TRBJ2-5; TRBD1 matches at 10 bases. Trimming at V came to 1 base and at J to 5 bases, leaving 7 bases not matched to a gene. The CDR3 runs to 16 residues. Germline V CDR1 and CDR2: SGHAT, FQDESV (reference sequence). The CDR3 region is CASSLDDRGLWETQYF. The DNA of the CDR3 is TGTGCCAGCAGCTTAGACGACAGGGGGCTATGGGAGACCCAGTACTTC.

The rearrangement links TRBV28 to TRBJ2-1; 9 bases are a match to TRBD2. V shed 6 bases, J shed 4 bases, and the junction held 4 bases outside the gene matches. Germline CDR1 MDHEN, CDR2 SYDVKM. The CDR3 is 14 residues long. The CDR3, as DNA: TGTGCCAGCAGCTCTAGCGGGGTTTACAATGAGCAGTTCTTC. It yields the protein CASSSSGVYNEQFF.

This clone was counted between two and nine times. Other DNA sequences in this sample translate to the same CDR3. This chain joins TRBV6-4 and TRBJ2-3; D might be TRBD2 (5 bases). In germline, CDR1 is MRHNA, CDR2 SNTAGT. V was shortened by 0 bases and J by 1 base, with 8 bases between the two germline ends. This CDR3 region has 15 residues. The CDR3 region has the DNA TGTGCCAGCAGTGACTCGTCCGGGGGCACAGATACGCAGTATTTT. Translated, it gives CASSDSSGGTDTQYF.

The rearrangement uses TRBV11-1 and TRBJ2-4, with 7 bases lining up with TRBD2. The CDR3 contains 11 residues. V lost 5 bases and J lost 8; bases outside the gene matches: 0. Germline CDR1 is SGHAT and CDR2 is FQDESV (reference sequence). CDR3 DNA: TGTGCCAGCAGCGCGGGGGACATTCAGTACTTC. It translates to CASSAGDIQYF.

The V call is TRBV7-8, the J call TRBJ2-7; 10 bases are a match to TRBD2. Germline trimming cut 4 bases from V and 4 bases from J; bases unmatched to any gene: 10. CDR1 is SGHVS and CDR2 is FQNEAQ in the germline V gene. This CDR3 is 16 amino acids long. This CDR3 is CASSSRDPSGGYEQYF. CDR3 nucleotides: TGTGCCAGCAGCTCCCGGGATCCTAGCGGGGGATACGAGCAGTACTTC.

The chain carries TRBV7-9 and TRBJ2-3; 10 bases agree with TRBD2. After removal of 0 bases from V and 8 bases from J, the junction contained 8 bases not matched to a gene. Germline CDR1 and CDR2: SEHNR and FQNEAQ (reference sequence). The CDR3 is 16 amino acids. CDR3 sequence: CASSLAGAGGPGTQYF. CDR3 in DNA: TGTGCCAGCAGCTTAGCTGGAGCGGGAGGGCCAGGTACGCAGTATTTT. Full variable domain (outside the CDR3, taken from reference TRBV7-9 and TRBJ2-3): DTGVSQNPRHKITKRGQNVTFRCDPISEHNRLYWYRQTLGQGPEFLTYFQNEAQLEKSRLLSDRFSAERPKGSFSTLEIQRTEQGDSAMYLCASSLAGAGGPGTQYFGPGTRLTVL.

The chain carries TRBV5-1 and TRBJ2-5, with D maybe TRBD2 (6 bases). Germline lookup yields CDR1 SGHRS and CDR2 YFSETQ. This CDR3 comprises 14 residues. V was shortened by 4 bases and J by 1 base, with 11 bases between the two germline ends. CDR3 in DNA: TGCGCCAGCAGCCAGGCGGGGTCCCAAGAGACCCAGTACTTC. Its translation is CASSQAGSQETQYF.

The chain couples TRBV9 to TRBJ2-3; 7 bases line up with TRBD2. The CDR3 totals 16 residues. The V gene end was trimmed by 0 bases and the J gene end by 4 bases; junction bases not matched to a gene: 8. The germline V gene has CDR1 SGDLS and CDR2 YYNGEE. CDR3 coding DNA: TGTGCCAGCAGCGTAGGTGGGAGGGCATTCTCAGATACGCAGTATTTT. This translates into CASSVGGRAFSDTQYF.

The chain joins TRBV19 to TRBJ2-6; D is unresolved. Germline V CDR1 and CDR2: LNHDA, SQIVND (reference sequence). Trimming shortened V by 4 bases and J by 1 base, and 14 bases separated the two germline ends. This CDR3 spans 17 amino acids. The CDR3 sequence: CASSTVLALSGANVLTF. The DNA for the CDR3 is TGTGCCAGTAGTACCGTCCTGGCCCTTTCTGGGGCCAACGTCCTGACTTTC. Variable domain in full (rest from reference TRBV19 and TRBJ2-6): DGGITQSPKYLFRKEGQNVTLSCEQNLNHDAMYWYRQDPGQGLRLIYYSQIVNDFQKGDIAEGYSVSREKKESFPLTVTSAQKNPTAFYLCASSTVLALSGANVLTFGAGSRLTVL.

This clone was picked up a small number of times. The rearrangement links TRBV30 to TRBJ2-2; 7 bases fit TRBD2. CDR1 GTSNPN and CDR2 SVGIG come from the germline V gene (reference sequence). The J segment lost 5 bases and the V segment lost 4 bases, leaving 7 bases of the junction unmatched. The CDR3 sequence is 14 residues long. The CDR3 loop is CAWKELARTGELFF. Written as DNA, the CDR3 is TGTGCCTGGAAGGAACTAGCGAGGACCGGGGAGCTGTTTTTT.

The rearrangement joins TRBV27 to TRBJ2-7; 7 nucleotides agree with TRBD2. The CDR3 extends over 14 amino acids. The germline gives CDR1 MNHEY, CDR2 SMNVEV (reference sequence). V gave up 3 bases and J gave up 6 bases; unmatched junction bases: 8. The CDR3 is CASSLGGRRREQYF. The CDR3 coding sequence is TGTGCCAGCAGTTTGGGGGGGAGGAGGCGCGAGCAGTACTTC.

The chain uses TRBV5-1 and TRBJ2-7; TRBD1 is a possible D gene (7 bases). V was pared by 3 bases and J by 2 bases, with 18 bases between. The germline V gene has CDR1 SGHRS and CDR2 YFSETQ. This CDR3 spans 16 amino acids. CDR3 in amino acids: CASSSLEGARTYEQYF. The CDR3 DNA sequence: TGCGCCAGCAGCTCCCTGGAGGGGGCGAGGACCTACGAGCAGTACTTC.

The chain uses TRBV30 and TRBJ1-3; a weak D match, TRBD1 (6 bases). Germline V lookup: CDR1 GTSNPN, CDR2 SVGIG (reference sequence). Trimming stripped 2 bases from V and 1 base from J, with 12 bases between. The CDR3 has 15 residues. The DNA of the CDR3 is TGTGCCTGGAGTTTTCCAGGGGCTTCTGGAAACACCATATATTTT. It codes for CAWSFPGASGNTIYF.

The chain has TRBV9 and TRBJ2-2, with 12 bases matching TRBD2. J was trimmed by 2 bases and V by 6 bases; bases with no gene match: 5. CDR1 is SGDLS and CDR2 is YYNGEE in the germline V gene. The CDR3 is made up of 16 amino acids. Here the CDR3 reads CASTRTSGINTGELFF. The DNA of the CDR3 is TGTGCCAGCACCCGGACTAGCGGGATTAACACCGGGGAGCTGTTTTTT.

The rearrangement uses TRBV4-3 and TRBJ2-7, with 7 positions matching TRBD1. Per the germline V gene, CDR1 is LGHNA and CDR2 is YSLEER. Trimming at V came to 0 bases and at J to 5 bases, leaving 1 base not matched to a gene. The CDR3 has 13 amino acids. The CDR3 region has the DNA TGCGCCAGCAGCCAAGAGACAGGGCACGAGCAGTACTTC. Translated: CASSQETGHEQYF.

The chain couples TRBV7-2 to TRBJ2-1; 11 positions match TRBD2. Germline CDR1 is SGHTA and CDR2 is FQGNSA. The CDR3 contains 18 residues. V lost 6 bases and J lost 0; bases outside the gene matches: 10. The CDR3 spells CASRKRGLADTSYNEQFF. CDR3 nucleotides: TGTGCCAGCAGAAAAAGGGGACTAGCGGATACCTCCTACAATGAGCAGTTCTTC.

In this sample, this clone turned up a few times. The chain employs TRBV2 and TRBJ2-7; 9 bases match TRBD1. After removal of 3 bases from V and 2 bases from J, the junction contained 5 bases not matched to a gene. The CDR3 has 15 amino acids. Germline CDR1 reads SNHLY; CDR2 reads FYNNEI. The CDR3 coding sequence is TGTGCCAGCAGTGAGGGGGGACAGGGAACCTACGAGCAGTACTTC. This translates into CASSEGGQGTYEQYF.

This chain uses TRBV11-1 with TRBJ2-7; D uncertain. This CDR3 has 14 amino acids. Trimming pared 0 bases from V and 2 bases from J, leaving 8 bases between. Germline CDR1 and CDR2: SGHAT and FQDESV (reference sequence). The CDR3 here is CASSLAAGTYEQYF. The CDR3 DNA is TGTGCCAGCAGCTTAGCGGCAGGCACCTACGAGCAGTACTTC.